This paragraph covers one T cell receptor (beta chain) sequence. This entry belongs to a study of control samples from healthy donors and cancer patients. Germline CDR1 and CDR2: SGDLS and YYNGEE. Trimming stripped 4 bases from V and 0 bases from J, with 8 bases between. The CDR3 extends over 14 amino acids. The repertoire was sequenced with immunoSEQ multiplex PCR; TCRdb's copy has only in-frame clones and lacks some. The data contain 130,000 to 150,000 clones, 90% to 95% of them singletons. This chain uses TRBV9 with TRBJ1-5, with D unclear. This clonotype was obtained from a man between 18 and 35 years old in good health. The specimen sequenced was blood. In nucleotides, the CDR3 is TGTGCCAGCAGCTCCACCGGTAGCAATCAGCCCCAGCATTTT. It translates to CASSSTGSNQPQHF.